This TCR beta chain is from a study of blood T cell repertoires in COVID-19 (dated by TCRdb to 2018 to 2021). In the study overall: Samples covering the acute and convalescent phases of COVID-19 were provided by collaborators in the United States, Italy and Spain. The prospective study material was composed of cDNA or gDNA derived from T cells, B-cell-depleted T cells, or PBMCs. Subjects who had been exposed to COVID-19, were actively infected with it, or had recovered from it provided the deeply sampled blood TCRbeta repertoires that made up the dataset. The repertoires were released in a freely available public database meant as a resource for research on the immune response to SARS-CoV-2. The samples were drawn from two sources: the first 160 participants of the ongoing ImmuneRACE study, and 1,000 to 1,500 subjects contributed by 6 global collaborators. A de-identified subject ID, COVID-19 status, age in years and sex were almost always included in the sample metadata. Where available, HLA class I and class II types were taken from metadata supplied by the sample provider and were not determined by assay-based typing. Paper-wide results and their limitations: Clinical and demographic metadata were provided uncurated, with the amount varying by source and participant.

Collaborating institutions collected whole blood in K2EDTA tubes following their own protocols. For TCRbeta analysis, collaborators shipped samples in one of three forms: frozen whole blood, isolated PBMCs, or DNA extracted from either of those sample types. As for this clone: It lacks a known antigen. Base qualities are not provided; no much larger clone lies one nucleotide away.

The immunoSEQ Assay, a bias-controlled multiplex PCR, was used to amplify TCRbeta CDR3 regions from genomic DNA. In the original analysis: The number of nucleated cells in each sample was estimated from the amplification of reference gene primers within the assay. Sequence reads were collapsed and filtered to measure the absolute abundance of every unique TCRbeta CDR3 rearrangement. Productive Simpson clonality was computed per sample as the square root of Simpson's diversity index over productive rearrangements. What TCRdb holds here is the immuneACCESS table cut down to in-frame rearrangements. Part of the clones is not present; checked against another copy, under half of the missing clones reflect an unresolved V gene, and the others are unexplained. V and J calls and clone size are as listed in that table; D and trimming were resolved from the DNA. For this sample there are approximately 56,000 clones; 85% to 90% appear just once. Roughly 10% of the sample rests with the top ten.

The CDR3 contains 15 residues, cysteine and phenylalanine counted. Only the CDR3 DNA is retained, 45 bases long and in frame from the first base. Reading the germline V gene gives CDR1 MNHEY and CDR2 SVGEGT. The V end loses 6 bases and the J end loses 3 bases, and a stretch of 18 bases separates them. The chain joins TRBV6-2 or TRBV6-3 to TRBJ2-7; perhaps TRBD1 is the D gene, with 5 bases matching. Sequences were obtained from peripheral blood. The TCR sequence derives from a man aged 80 or over with active or convalescent COVID-19. This receptor has the CDR3 CASSPWVGANYEQYF. The DNA sequence is TGTGCCAGCAGCCCATGGGTAGGGGCCAACTACGAGCAGTACTTC.